This T cell receptor (beta chain) was sequenced during a study of Ad26.COV2.S vaccination and SARS-CoV-2 variants. As for the study in general: Of the COV1001 trial arms, the Ad26.COV2.S arm included the donor.

Study findings and constraints: Comparability of non-spike TCR breadth was observed across vaccine and placebo recipients.

Points on this clone: Its specificity is not known.

The data were produced by immunoSEQ multiplex PCR, yet TCRdb's version contains in-frame clones alone and is incomplete. Of about 350,000 clones in the sample, about nine tenths are singletons; the top ten hold 3.4%. Treatment of the sample: 19 received Ad26.COV2.S at low or high dose, single or two shots; five or six received placebo; per-sample allocation not given. Sampling occurred on day 63 after the first vaccine or placebo injection. A Boston adult aged 18-55 years was the donor. This receptor was identified in a person between 18 and 65 years old who received the Ad26.COV2.S COVID-19 vaccine or a placebo. Sequenced here: peripheral blood, sampled in a trial of Ad26.COV2.S vaccine versus placebo.

CDR3 protein: CASSPTRTEQYF. The CDR3, as DNA: TGTGCCAGCAGCCCTACCCGAACCGAGCAGTACTTC. The chain employs TRBV6-2 or TRBV6-3 and TRBJ2-7; D gene unclear. V lost 6 bases, J lost 6 bases, and 12 bases lay in between. Germline V gives CDR1 MNHEY, CDR2 SVGEGT. The CDR3 runs 12 residues.